These T cell receptor beta chains were read from a single sample in a study of pediatric ulcerative colitis. The assay was immunoSEQ multiplex PCR, and TCRdb's table has in-frame clones only and misses some. The sample shows more than 50,000 clones, around 80% of them seen only once. The sequenced material came from blood. These receptors were collected from a boy younger than 18 with moderate ulcerative colitis. Each CDR3 is given with its conserved first and last residue. Each record gives: D gene, V gene, clone size, J gene, CDR3 DNA, CDR3 protein. A D gene is named only where the DNA matches it firmly. A clone size is listed for some rows: how often the clone was seen (once, few, many), or a class if it is expanded.

D gene: -; V gene: TRBV20-1; clone size: -; J gene: TRBJ2-7; CDR3 DNA: TGCAGTGCGGATTCAGGGCCCGAGCAGTACTTC; CDR3 protein: CSADSGPEQYF
D gene: TRBD1; V gene: TRBV6-6; clone size: -; J gene: TRBJ1-2; CDR3 DNA: TGTGCCAGCAGTTCTACAGGGGGGTACTATGGCTACACCTTC; CDR3 protein: CASSSTGGYYGYTF
D gene: -; V gene: TRBV20-1; clone size: -; J gene: TRBJ1-5; CDR3 DNA: TGCAGTGCTAGTGGGGGAACTCCCCAGCATTTT; CDR3 protein: CSASGGTPQHF
D gene: TRBD2; V gene: TRBV27; clone size: -; J gene: TRBJ2-4; CDR3 DNA: TGTGCCAGCAGTTTTACTAGCGGGGGGGTGTGGTACTTC; CDR3 protein: CASSFTSGGVWYF
D gene: -; V gene: TRBV6-1; clone size: -; J gene: TRBJ1-5; CDR3 DNA: TGTGCCAGCAGTCAGGTGATGGGCCAGCCCCAGCATTTT; CDR3 protein: CASSQVMGQPQHF
D gene: -; V gene: TRBV29-1; clone size: -; J gene: TRBJ1-6; CDR3 DNA: TGCAGCATTAAGATCTCCTATAATTCACCCCTCCACTTT; CDR3 protein: CSIKISYNSPLHF
D gene: TRBD2; V gene: TRBV5-6; clone size: -; J gene: TRBJ2-1; CDR3 DNA: TGTGCCAGCAGCTCCCGGACTAGCGGGACCTACAATGAGCAGTTCTTC; CDR3 protein: CASSSRTSGTYNEQFF
D gene: -; V gene: TRBV23-1; clone size: once; J gene: TRBJ2-3; CDR3 DNA: TGCGCCAGCAGCCGTTGGGGGTGCACAGATACGCAGTATTTT; CDR3 protein: CASSRWGCTDTQYF
D gene: -; V gene: TRBV7-3; clone size: -; J gene: TRBJ1-1; CDR3 DNA: TGTGCCAGCAGCTTAGAAGGGGGAGTGACTGAAGCTTTCTTT; CDR3 protein: CASSLEGGVTEAFF
D gene: -; V gene: TRBV5-1; clone size: -; J gene: TRBJ2-5; CDR3 DNA: TGCGCCAGCAGCTTGGTCCAAGAGACCCAGTACTTC; CDR3 protein: CASSLVQETQYF
D gene: -; V gene: TRBV19; clone size: -; J gene: TRBJ2-7; CDR3 DNA: TGTGCCAGTAGCCCCTCGACCGAAGTCCTACGAGGGCAGTACTTC; CDR3 protein: CASSPSTEVLRGQYF
D gene: -; V gene: TRBV7-9; clone size: -; J gene: TRBJ2-6; CDR3 DNA: TGTGCCAGCAGGTCTACCGGGGCCAACGTCCTGACTTTC; CDR3 protein: CASRSTGANVLTF
D gene: TRBD1; V gene: TRBV27; clone size: few; J gene: TRBJ2-1; CDR3 DNA: TGTGCCAGCAGTTTATCGAGACAGGGGGCGCGCGATGAGCAGTTCTTC; CDR3 protein: CASSLSRQGARDEQFF
D gene: -; V gene: TRBV19; clone size: -; J gene: TRBJ1-1; CDR3 DNA: TGTGCCAGTAGTATCCAGGGAGTGACTGAAGCTTTCTTT; CDR3 protein: CASSIQGVTEAFF
D gene: -; V gene: TRBV5-1; clone size: -; J gene: TRBJ2-3; CDR3 DNA: TGCGCCAGCAGGACCAACACAGATACGCAGTATTTT; CDR3 protein: CASRTNTDTQYF
D gene: TRBD1; V gene: TRBV19; clone size: few; J gene: TRBJ1-1; CDR3 DNA: TGTGCCAGTAGTATTAAGAGGGGGCTGAGCACTGAAGCTTTCTTT; CDR3 protein: CASSIKRGLSTEAFF
D gene: TRBD1; V gene: TRBV5-1; clone size: few; J gene: TRBJ1-1; CDR3 DNA: TGCGCCAGCACCGGGACAGGGGGCTTGGACACTGAAGCTTTCTTT; CDR3 protein: CASTGTGGLDTEAFF
D gene: -; V gene: TRBV5-1; clone size: -; J gene: TRBJ1-5; CDR3 DNA: TGCGCCAGCAGCTCCGAAGGGGGAAATCAGCCCCAGCATTTT; CDR3 protein: CASSSEGGNQPQHF
D gene: TRBD1; V gene: TRBV6-1; clone size: -; J gene: TRBJ1-1; CDR3 DNA: TGTGCCAGCAGCAGGACAGGGACGAACACTGAAGCTTTCTTT; CDR3 protein: CASSRTGTNTEAFF
D gene: TRBD2; V gene: TRBV10-3; clone size: -; J gene: TRBJ2-5; CDR3 DNA: TGTGCCATCAGGGACATAGCGGGAGTGGAAGAGACCCAGTACTTC; CDR3 protein: CAIRDIAGVEETQYF
D gene: -; V gene: TRBV6-5; clone size: once; J gene: TRBJ1-2; CDR3 DNA: TGTGCCAGCAACACGGGGAACTATGGCTACACCTTC; CDR3 protein: CASNTGNYGYTF
D gene: -; V gene: TRBV7-2; clone size: few; J gene: TRBJ2-1; CDR3 DNA: TGTGCCAGCAACGTCAGGCGGGAGCAGTTCTTC; CDR3 protein: CASNVRREQFF
D gene: -; V gene: TRBV27; clone size: -; J gene: TRBJ1-4; CDR3 DNA: TGTGCCAGCAGTTTAAAGGGGTCAACTAATGAAAAACTGTTTTTT; CDR3 protein: CASSLKGSTNEKLFF
D gene: -; V gene: TRBV14; clone size: few; J gene: TRBJ1-5; CDR3 DNA: TGTGCCAGCAGCCAAGGTTTGGACAGCTATCAGCCCCAGCATTTT; CDR3 protein: CASSQGLDSYQPQHF
D gene: TRBD2; V gene: TRBV6-1; clone size: -; J gene: TRBJ2-7; CDR3 DNA: TGTGCCAGCAGTGAAGTCAAGCGGGGATCCTACGAGCAGTACTTC; CDR3 protein: CASSEVKRGSYEQYF
D gene: TRBD1; V gene: TRBV7-9; clone size: -; J gene: TRBJ1-1; CDR3 DNA: TGTGCCAGCAGCAGGACAGGGATGTCCACTGAAGCTTTCTTT; CDR3 protein: CASSRTGMSTEAFF
D gene: -; V gene: TRBV7-9; clone size: few; J gene: TRBJ1-1; CDR3 DNA: TGTGCCAGCAGCTTAGGGGGTCGGATATTGAACACTGAAGCTTTCTTT; CDR3 protein: CASSLGGRILNTEAFF
D gene: -; V gene: TRBV7-9; clone size: once; J gene: TRBJ1-4; CDR3 DNA: TGTGCCAGCAGCCCCCGGGCTACCGATGAAAAACTGTTTTTT; CDR3 protein: CASSPRATDEKLFF
D gene: TRBD1; V gene: TRBV7-9; clone size: -; J gene: TRBJ2-5; CDR3 DNA: TGTGCCAGCAGTCGACAGGGCGGGGAGACCCAGTACTTC; CDR3 protein: CASSRQGGETQYF